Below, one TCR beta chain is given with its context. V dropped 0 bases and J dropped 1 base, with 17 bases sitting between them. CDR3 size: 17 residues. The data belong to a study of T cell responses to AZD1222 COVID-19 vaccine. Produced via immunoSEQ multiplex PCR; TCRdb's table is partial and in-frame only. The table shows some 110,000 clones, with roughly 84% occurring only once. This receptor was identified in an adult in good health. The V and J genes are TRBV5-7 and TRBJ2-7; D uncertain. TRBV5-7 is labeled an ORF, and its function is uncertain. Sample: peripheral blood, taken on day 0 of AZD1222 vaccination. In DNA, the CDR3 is TGTGCCAGCAGCTTGGAGTGGCAGAAAGTGGGTTCCTACGAGCAGTACTTC. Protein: CASSLEWQKVGSYEQYF.